This TCR beta chain is from a study of T cell repertoires in cytomegalovirus infection. Study-level background: Recently identified HLA-C-restricted CMV epitopes and well-studied HLA-B-restricted CMV epitopes were used by the study. Both CMV infection and a matching HLA type were indicated by public TCR beta signatures. Study-wide results and caveats: Accumulated public TCR beta family frequency recognized individuals carrying CMV together with the relevant HLA. There were HLA-C-restricted CMV-specific TCR beta clonotypes dominating the ex vivo response.

TCRdb reanalysed the reads using MiXCR and keeps one entry per CDR3 protein. The sample includes 86,000 or so distinct CDR3 sequences, about 24% seen only once; the top ten take about 50%. With respect to this clonotype: Its matching antigen is unknown.

V dropped 0 bases and J dropped 1 base, with 13 bases sitting between them. The CDR3 sequence is 16 residues long. In germline, CDR1 is SGDLS, CDR2 YYNGEE. This chain uses TRBV9 with TRBJ1-1, with D tentatively TRBD1 (5 bases). Sequences were derived from CD8+ T cells from cultured PBMCs, sampled from culture after CMV antigen stimulation. The clonotype comes from a human donor in good health (CMV status not recorded). Some clones in this sample may be carry-over from other donors' samples. The CDR3 loop is CASSVDPSQGNTEAFF. The CDR3 DNA reads TGTGCCAGCAGCGTAGACCCGAGTCAGGGGAACACTGAAGCTTTCTTT.